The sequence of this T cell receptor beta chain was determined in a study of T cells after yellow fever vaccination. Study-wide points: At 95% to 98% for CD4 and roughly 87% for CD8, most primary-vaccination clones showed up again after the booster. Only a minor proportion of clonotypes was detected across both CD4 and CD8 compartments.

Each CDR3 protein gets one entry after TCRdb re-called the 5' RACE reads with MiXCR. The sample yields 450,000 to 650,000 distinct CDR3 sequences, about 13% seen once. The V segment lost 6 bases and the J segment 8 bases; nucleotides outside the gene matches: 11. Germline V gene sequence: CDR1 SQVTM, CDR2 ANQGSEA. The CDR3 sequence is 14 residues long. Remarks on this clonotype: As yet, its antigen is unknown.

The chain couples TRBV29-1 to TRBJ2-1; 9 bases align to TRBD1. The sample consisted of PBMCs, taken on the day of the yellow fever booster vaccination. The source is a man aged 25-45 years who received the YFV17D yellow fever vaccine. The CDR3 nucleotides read TGCAGCGTGGCCGGGACAGGGAGACGGGATGAGCAGTTCTTC. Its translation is CSVAGTGRRDEQFF.